Below are 20 T cell receptor beta chains sequenced from a single sample in a study of blood T cell repertoires in COVID-19. Profiled with immunoSEQ multiplex PCR; TCRdb holds only in-frame clones, not every one. In the table there are approximately 51,000 clones, roughly 88% of which are singletons. The sequencing sample was made of peripheral blood. The receptors derive from a human donor in a cohort sampled during active COVID-19.

The chain joins TRBV2 to TRBJ1-2; 11 bases align to TRBD1. The CDR3 length is 13 residues. The V gene's germline CDR1 is SNHLY and CDR2 FYNNEI. The V gene end was trimmed by 9 bases and the J gene end by 5 bases; junction bases not matched to a gene: 5. In DNA form, the CDR3 reads TGTGCCAGTGGGACAGGGGGATTTTATGGCTACACCTTC. This sequence encodes CASGTGGFYGYTF.

The chain uses TRBV18 and TRBJ1-6; D possibly corresponds to TRBD1 (6 bases). V lost 4 bases and J 10 bases, leaving 17 bases between the germline ends. The CDR3 contains 15 residues. CDR1 is KGHSH and CDR2 is LQKENI in the germline V gene. This chain's CDR3 is CASSLRDGTGSPLHF. The CDR3 coding sequence is TGTGCCAGCTCACTACGGGACGGAACAGGGTCACCCCTCCACTTT.

The chain uses TRBV7-9 and TRBJ2-3, with 7 bases lining up with TRBD1. Germline V gene lookup returns CDR1 SEHNR and CDR2 FQNEAQ (reference sequence). The CDR3 consists of 11 residues. J gave up 6 bases and V 7 bases, and 1 base lay outside the gene matches. The CDR3 bases are TGTGCCAGCACGACAGGGGATACGCAGTATTTT. This sequence encodes CASTTGDTQYF. Variable domain in full (rest from reference TRBV7-9 and TRBJ2-3): DTGVSQNPRHKITKRGQNVTFRCDPISEHNRLYWYRQTLGQGPEFLTYFQNEAQLEKSRLLSDRFSAERPKGSFSTLEIQRTEQGDSAMYLCASTTGDTQYFGPGTRLTVL.

The chain combines TRBV14 with TRBJ2-3, with 7 bases aligning to TRBD2. V trimming: 5 bases; J trimming: 4 bases; junction bases outside the gene matches: 12. Germline lookup yields CDR1 SGHDN and CDR2 FVKESK. The CDR3 extends over 16 amino acids. The CDR3 DNA sequence: TGTGCCAGCAGCTACCAGGCGGGAGTTATCTCAGATACGCAGTATTTT. This encodes CASSYQAGVISDTQYF.

The gene calls are TRBV19 and TRBJ2-1, with 8 positions matching TRBD2. Per germline, CDR1 LNHDA and CDR2 SQIVND (reference sequence). Germline trimming cut 5 bases from V and 8 bases from J; bases unmatched to any gene: 20. CDR3 length: 18 amino acids. The CDR3 region is CASSGDLLAGRAVDEQFF. CDR3 coding DNA: TGTGCCAGTAGTGGGGACTTGTTGGCCGGGAGGGCCGTTGATGAGCAGTTCTTC. The full variable domain, its missing parts supplied by reference TRBV19 and TRBJ2-1, is DGGITQSPKYLFRKEGQNVTLSCEQNLNHDAMYWYRQDPGQGLRLIYYSQIVNDFQKGDIAEGYSVSREKKESFPLTVTSAQKNPTAFYLCASSGDLLAGRAVDEQFFGPGTRLTVL.

The chain uses TRBV4-3 and TRBJ2-5, with 7 positions matching TRBD2. This CDR3 comprises 15 residues. The junction had 7 bases not matched to a gene; V was cut back by 1 base and J by 5 bases. Per germline, CDR1 LGHNA and CDR2 YSLEER. The CDR3 here is CASSQGLAVMETQYF. The DNA of the CDR3 is TGCGCCAGCAGCCAAGGTCTAGCGGTGATGGAGACCCAGTACTTC.

The CDR3 here is CASSSDRNIQYF. CDR3 in DNA: TGTGCCAGCTCATCCGACAGAAACATTCAGTACTTC. The rearrangement links TRBV18 to TRBJ2-4; D possibly corresponds to TRBD1 (5 bases). The V end was cut by 5 bases, the J end by 6 bases, with 8 bases between. CDR3 length equals 12 residues. Per germline, CDR1 KGHSH and CDR2 LQKENI.

The CDR3 loop reads CASSLPGQGAYEQYF. The CDR3 DNA reads as TGTGCCAGCTCATTACCGGGACAGGGGGCCTACGAGCAGTACTTC. The chain combines TRBV18 with TRBJ2-7; TRBD1 agrees at 11 bases. The germline gives CDR1 KGHSH, CDR2 LQKENI. The junction had 5 bases not matched to a gene; V was cut back by 5 bases and J by 2 bases. The CDR3 contains 15 residues.

The chain links TRBV19 to TRBJ1-2; D perhaps matches TRBD1 (5 bases). The germline V and J ends were trimmed by 3 bases and 10 bases, with 15 bases remaining between them. This CDR3 is built from 13 residues. The germline gives CDR1 LNHDA, CDR2 SQIVND (reference sequence). The CDR3 DNA follows: TGTGCCAGTAGTATCCAGGGAACTAAACTCTACACCTTC. Translated: CASSIQGTKLYTF. Drawing the rest from reference TRBV19 and TRBJ1-2, the complete variable domain is DGGITQSPKYLFRKEGQNVTLSCEQNLNHDAMYWYRQDPGQGLRLIYYSQIVNDFQKGDIAEGYSVSREKKESFPLTVTSAQKNPTAFYLCASSIQGTKLYTFGSGTRLTVV.

The chain couples TRBV7-2 to TRBJ2-2; D gene ambiguous. Trimming pared 1 base from V and 6 bases from J, leaving 6 bases between. CDR3 length: 13 amino acids. From germline, CDR1 is SGHTA and CDR2 FQGNSA. As DNA, the CDR3 is TGTGCCAGCAGCTTAGTTTTCGCCGGGGAGCTGTTTTTT. Its translation: CASSLVFAGELFF.

V and J are TRBV24-1 and TRBJ1-3, with 9 bases matching TRBD1. The CDR3 has 17 residues. Germline assignment: CDR1 KGHDR and CDR2 SFDVKD. Losses at the gene ends were 8 bases for V and 4 bases for J; bases not matched to a gene: 14. In nucleotides, the CDR3 is TGTGCCACCACTAGGACAGGGGCGCGCTCGGAAGGAAACACCATATATTTT. Its protein product is CATTRTGARSEGNTIYF.

The genes are TRBV28 and TRBJ1-4, with 8 nucleotides matching TRBD1. The CDR3 runs to 15 residues. Losses at the gene ends were 1 base for V and 8 bases for J; bases not matched to a gene: 6. CDR1 MDHEN and CDR2 SYDVKM come from the germline V gene. DNA for the CDR3: TGTGCCAGCAGTTTATCTGGACAGGGTGGGGAAAAACTGTTTTTT. Its protein is CASSLSGQGGEKLFF.

The genes are TRBV18 and TRBJ1-1, with 7 bases identical to TRBD1. V was clipped by 3 bases and J by 5 bases; unmatched bases: 6. The CDR3 consists of 14 residues. CDR1 and CDR2 (germline): KGHSH, LQKENI. DNA for the CDR3: TGTGCCAGCTCACCTCGACAGGGTGAAACTGAAGCTTTCTTT. Amino acid sequence: CASSPRQGETEAFF. Full variable domain (outside the CDR3, taken from reference TRBV18 and TRBJ1-1): NAGVMQNPRHLVRRRGQEARLRCSPMKGHSHVYWYRQLPEEGLKFMVYLQKENIIDESGMPKERFSAEFPKEGPSILRIQQVVRGDSAAYFCASSPRQGETEAFFGQGTRLTVV.

V gene TRBV5-1 combines with J gene TRBJ2-2, with D tentatively TRBD2 (6 bases). With 4 bases removed from V and 5 bases from J, the gap between germline ends came to 15 bases. Germline V gives CDR1 SGHRS, CDR2 YFSETQ. The CDR3 sequence is 15 residues long. The CDR3 loop is CASSIRDSRTGELFF. CDR3 nucleotides: TGCGCCAGCAGCATCAGGGACTCTCGGACCGGGGAGCTGTTTTTT.

V gene TRBV3-1 (or the pseudogene TRBV3-2) combines with J gene TRBJ2-7; a weak D match, TRBD1 (6 bases). Trimming took 4 bases from V and 10 from J, leaving 11 bases between them. Germline V gene data show CDR1 as LGHDT and CDR2 as YNNKEL (reference sequence). There are 11 residues in the CDR3. In DNA form, the CDR3 reads TGTGCCAGCAGCCGGGGGCATACACAGTACTTC. Translating gives CASSRGHTQYF.

As concerns this clone: Other DNA sequences within the sample encode an identical CDR3. The chain joins TRBV27 to TRBJ1-4; 8 bases agree with TRBD1. Unmatched junction bases numbered 3, after V lost 3 bases and J lost 6 bases. In germline, CDR1 is MNHEY, CDR2 SMNVEV (reference sequence). The CDR3 covers 14 residues. CDR3 in amino acids: CASSLGTGDEKLFF. Here the CDR3 DNA reads TGTGCCAGCAGTTTGGGGACAGGCGATGAAAAACTGTTTTTT.

The genes are TRBV5-6 and TRBJ2-7; 7 bases match TRBD2. The J segment lost 5 bases and the V segment lost 1 base, leaving 6 bases of the junction unmatched. CDR1 and CDR2 from the germline V gene are SGHDT and YYEEEE. This CDR3 is 14 amino acids long. CDR3 nucleotides: TGTGCCAGCAGCTTGTGGGAGGGACGGAACGAGCAGTACTTC. Its protein product is CASSLWEGRNEQYF.

The V call is TRBV5-1, the J call TRBJ2-7; 10 bases are shared with TRBD2. V trimming: 0 bases; J trimming: 7 bases; junction bases outside the gene matches: 13. Germline V gene sequence: CDR1 SGHRS, CDR2 YFSETQ. CDR3 length equals 17 residues. The CDR3 sequence is CASSLGPAGGPLGEQYF. In nucleotides, the CDR3 is TGCGCCAGCAGCTTGGGCCCAGCGGGAGGGCCGTTGGGGGAGCAGTACTTC.

The chain couples TRBV28 to TRBJ1-3; D gene ambiguous. The V end was cut by 3 bases, the J end by 0 bases, with 9 bases between. Germline-derived CDR1 and CDR2 are MDHEN and SYDVKM. The CDR3 loop spans 15 amino acids. The CDR3 spells CASSFVVPSGNTIYF. CDR3 nucleotides: TGTGCCAGCAGTTTTGTAGTCCCCTCTGGAAACACCATATATTTT.

CDR3 sequence (DNA): TGTGCCAGCAGTGAATGGTTCAGGGCCTCTGGAAACACCATATATTTT. It encodes CASSEWFRASGNTIYF. The chain couples TRBV2 to TRBJ1-3; D perhaps matches TRBD1 (5 bases). V lost 2 bases and J lost 0, with 11 bases in between. The CDR3 extends over 16 amino acids. Germline CDR1 is SNHLY and CDR2 is FYNNEI.